This is a list of T cell receptor beta chains from one sample in a study of T cells in Graves' hyperthyroidism and ophthalmopathy. One entry per CDR3 protein, called by TCRdb with MiXCR from the multiplex PCR reads. The sample yields under 800,000 distinct CDR3 sequences, 13% to 15% seen once. The source material was blood. These receptors originate from a woman between 18 and 30 years old with Graves' hyperthyroidism. CDR3s include the opening cysteine and the closing phenylalanine or tryptophan. The D gene is left open where the match is weak. Only part of the rows carry a size: once, few, many, or a class if the clone is expanded.

D gene | J gene | V gene | clone size | CDR3 DNA | CDR3 protein
- | TRBJ2-5 | TRBV20-1 | few | TGCAGTGCCCACTTTTATGTCCAAGAGACCCAGTACTTC | CSAHFYVQETQYF
- | TRBJ1-5 | TRBV27 | many | TGTGCCAGCAGTTTAGGGTCAGCCAATCAGCCCCAGCATTTT | CASSLGSANQPQHF
- | TRBJ1-5 | TRBV27 | many | TGTGCCAGCAGTTTATCAGGGAACACCTTGCAGCCCCAGCATTTT | CASSLSGNTLQPQHF
- | TRBJ2-3 | TRBV27 | few | TGTGCCAGCAGTTTTCGGGCGGGGTCTAGCACAGATACGCAGTATTTT | CASSFRAGSSTDTQYF
- | TRBJ2-1 | TRBV24-1 | - | TGTGCCAGCAGTTTGGGGCGGAAGATCTACGAGCAGTTCTTC | CASSLGRKIYEQFF
- | TRBJ2-3 | TRBV7-8 | - | TGTGCCAGCAGCTTGGGCCGCGGGGGCAACACAGATACGCAGTATTTT | CASSLGRGGNTDTQYF
TRBD2 | TRBJ2-1 | TRBV20-1 | - | TGCAGTGCTAGAGACTGGTCTAGCGGGACGATCAATGAGCAGTTCTTC | CSARDWSSGTINEQFF
- | TRBJ2-7 | TRBV5-1 | - | TGCGCCAGCAGCTCTGGTCCGGCGGGGCCCTCCTACGAGCAGTACTTC | CASSSGPAGPSYEQYF
- | TRBJ2-2 | TRBV24-1 | few | TGTGCCACCAGTGACCTCCGACATGGCGGGGAGCTGTTTTTT | CATSDLRHGGELFF
- | TRBJ2-2 | TRBV3-1 | many | TGTGCCAGCAGCCAAGCTCGGACAGTAACCGGGGAGCTGTTTTTT | CASSQARTVTGELFF
- | TRBJ2-1 | TRBV27 | many | TGTGCCAGCAGCGACCGGGACTTCTACTACAATGAGCAGTTCTTC | CASSDRDFYYNEQFF
TRBD1 | TRBJ2-3 | TRBV10-3 | - | TGTGCCATCAGTGCGGGACAGGGCCCAGATACGCAGTATTTT | CAISAGQGPDTQYF
- | TRBJ2-1 | TRBV15 | - | TGTGCCACCAGCAGAGAGATGAACAGTTATGAGCAGTTCTTC | CATSREMNSYEQFF
- | TRBJ2-1 | TRBV20-1 | many | TGCAGTGCTAGAGATGGGGGTGGCTACAATGAGCAGTTCTTC | CSARDGGGYNEQFF
TRBD2 | TRBJ2-1 | TRBV5-5 | - | TGTGCCAGCAGCCGGACTAGCGGCCCTTTGGGGGGGATCTCCTACAATGAGCAGTTCTTC | CASSRTSGPLGGISYNEQFF
TRBD1 | TRBJ2-4 | TRBV20-1 | few | TGCAGTGCCGCGGGACAGGGTTCCCTACTAGCCAAAAACATTCAGTACTTC | CSAAGQGSLLAKNIQYF
- | TRBJ1-2 | TRBV6-1 | many | TGTGCCAGCTCCGGGACTCCTCTCTATGGCTACACCTTC | CASSGTPLYGYTF
TRBD2 | TRBJ2-1 | TRBV6-2/TRBV6-3 | few | TGTGCCAGCAGTGGGTTGAGGACTAGCGGGAGGGTTTTCTACAATGAGCAGTTCTTC | CASSGLRTSGRVFYNEQFF
- | TRBJ1-3 | TRBV12-3/TRBV12-4 | many | TGTGCCAGCACCTTGGGCGCGGGCTCTGGAAACACCATATATTTT | CASTLGAGSGNTIYF
TRBD2 | TRBJ2-5 | TRBV12-3/TRBV12-4 | many | TGTGCCAGCAGTCACTGGAGGGGGACTAGCGGAGCTGTGGAGACCCAGTACTTC | CASSHWRGTSGAVETQYF
TRBD2 | TRBJ2-7 | TRBV11-2 | - | TGTGCCAGCAGCCCGACTAGCGGGAGAGGGTCGGAGGAGCAGTACTTC | CASSPTSGRGSEEQYF
- | TRBJ1-4 | TRBV19 | - | TGTGCCAGTAGTATAGGATTTGCCAGGAGGCCAACTAATGAAAAACTGTTTTTT | CASSIGFARRPTNEKLFF
TRBD2 | TRBJ2-5 | TRBV20-1 | few | TGCAGTGCTAGAGTAGCGGGAGGAGTAGAGACCCAGTACTTC | CSARVAGGVETQYF
TRBD1 | TRBJ2-7 | TRBV19 | few | TGTGCCAGTAGTTTAAGGACAGGGCCCAGCTACGAGCAGTACTTC | CASSLRTGPSYEQYF
TRBD1 | TRBJ2-5 | TRBV30 | few | TGTGCCTGGAGGGGACAGGGGGCTCGGAGGGCCCAGTACTTC | CAWRGQGARRAQYF
TRBD2 | TRBJ2-7 | TRBV18 | - | TGTGCCAGCTCACCATCGACTAGCGGGTACGAGCAGTACTTC | CASSPSTSGYEQYF
- | TRBJ1-6 | TRBV12-3/TRBV12-4 | - | TGTGCCAGCAGTTTCGCTAGCTCCTATAATTCACCCCTCCACTTT | CASSFASSYNSPLHF
- | TRBJ2-1 | TRBV4-1 | - | TGCGCCAGCAGCCAAGTCAGGGCCCCCTCGCAGTTCTTC | CASSQVRAPSQFF
- | TRBJ1-4 | TRBV20-1 | - | TGCAGTGCTAGAGTTGGAGGGATTGGACTAGATGAAAAACTGTTTTTT | CSARVGGIGLDEKLFF
- | TRBJ2-4 | TRBV6-2/TRBV6-3 | - | TGTGCCAGCAGTTCCCGATTGACGCTAAGAGGGTTGTCCAAAAACATTCAGTACTTC | CASSSRLTLRGLSKNIQYF
- | TRBJ2-2 | TRBV24-1 | few | TGTGCCACCAGTGATCGCGGGGGCTGGAACACCGGGGAGCTGTTTTTT | CATSDRGGWNTGELFF
- | TRBJ2-1 | TRBV27 | - | TGTGCCAGCAGGATGGGTTCGCTAGCCTCCTACAATGAGCAGTTCTTC | CASRMGSLASYNEQFF
TRBD2 | TRBJ2-2 | TRBV7-2 | - | TGTGCCAGCAGCTTAGGACTAGCGGGTGGCGCGAACACCGGGGAGCTGTTTTTT | CASSLGLAGGANTGELFF
TRBD1 | TRBJ2-3 | TRBV12-3/TRBV12-4 | once | TGTGCCAGCAGGGTCGACAGGGCCGTTCTGGCTACGCAGTATTTT | CASRVDRAVLATQYF
- | TRBJ2-2 | TRBV27 | - | TGTGCCAGCAGTTTACATGACAGGAGAGCGAACACCGGGGAGCTGTTTTTT | CASSLHDRRANTGELFF
- | TRBJ2-4 | TRBV12-3/TRBV12-4 | many | TGTGCCAGCATGGTCAAAGGAATCCTAGCCAAAAACATTCAGTACTTC | CASMVKGILAKNIQYF
TRBD2 | TRBJ2-2 | TRBV2 | many | TGTGCCAGCAGTGAAGGTTGGGTAGCGGGAGTGTCCGGGGAGCTGTTTTTT | CASSEGWVAGVSGELFF